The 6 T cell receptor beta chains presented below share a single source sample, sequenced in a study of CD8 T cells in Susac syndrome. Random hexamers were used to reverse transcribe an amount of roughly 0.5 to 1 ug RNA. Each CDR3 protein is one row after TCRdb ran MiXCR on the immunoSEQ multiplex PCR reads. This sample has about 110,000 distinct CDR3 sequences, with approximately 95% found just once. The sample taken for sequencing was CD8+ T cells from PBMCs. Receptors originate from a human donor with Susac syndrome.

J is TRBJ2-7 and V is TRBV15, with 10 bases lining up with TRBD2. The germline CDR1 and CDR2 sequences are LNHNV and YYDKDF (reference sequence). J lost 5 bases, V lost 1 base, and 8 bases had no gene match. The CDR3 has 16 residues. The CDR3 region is CATSRVPSGGGNEQYF. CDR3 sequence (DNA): TGTGCCACCAGCAGAGTCCCTAGCGGGGGAGGAAACGAGCAGTACTTC.

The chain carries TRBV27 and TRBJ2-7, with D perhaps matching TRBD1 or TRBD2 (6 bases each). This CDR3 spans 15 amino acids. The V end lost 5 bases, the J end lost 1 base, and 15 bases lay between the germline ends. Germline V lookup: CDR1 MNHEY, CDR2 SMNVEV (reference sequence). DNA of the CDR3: TGTGCCAGCAGTCCACCGTCGGGGGCTTCCTACGAGCAGTACTTC. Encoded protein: CASSPPSGASYEQYF.

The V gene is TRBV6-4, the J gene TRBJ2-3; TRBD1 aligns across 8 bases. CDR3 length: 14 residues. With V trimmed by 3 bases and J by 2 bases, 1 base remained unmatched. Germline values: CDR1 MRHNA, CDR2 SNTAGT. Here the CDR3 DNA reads TGTGCCAGCAGTGAGGACAGGGTCACAGATACGCAGTATTTT. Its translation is CASSEDRVTDTQYF.

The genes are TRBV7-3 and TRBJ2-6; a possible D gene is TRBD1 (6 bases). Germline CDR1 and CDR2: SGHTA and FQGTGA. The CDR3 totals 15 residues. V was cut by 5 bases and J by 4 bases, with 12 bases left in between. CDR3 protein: CASSPQGIGANVLTF. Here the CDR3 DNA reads TGTGCCAGCAGCCCGCAGGGGATCGGGGCCAACGTCCTGACTTTC. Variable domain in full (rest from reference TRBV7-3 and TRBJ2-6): GAGVSQTPSNKVTEKGKYVELRCDPISGHTALYWYRQSLGQGPEFLIYFQGTGAADDSGLPNDRFFAVRPEGSVSTLKIQRTERGDSAVYLCASSPQGIGANVLTFGAGSRLTVL.

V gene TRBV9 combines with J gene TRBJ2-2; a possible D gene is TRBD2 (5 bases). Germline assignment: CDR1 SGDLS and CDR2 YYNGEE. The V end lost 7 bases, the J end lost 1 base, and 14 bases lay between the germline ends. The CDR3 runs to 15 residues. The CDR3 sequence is CASAPEGVNTGELFF. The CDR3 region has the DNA TGTGCCAGCGCACCCGAGGGTGTGAACACCGGGGAGCTGTTTTTT.

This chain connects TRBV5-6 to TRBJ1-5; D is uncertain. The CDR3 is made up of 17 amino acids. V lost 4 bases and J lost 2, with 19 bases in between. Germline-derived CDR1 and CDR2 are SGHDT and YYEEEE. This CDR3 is CASSENWAAEGNQPQHF. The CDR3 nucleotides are TGTGCCAGCAGCGAGAATTGGGCGGCTGAGGGCAATCAGCCCCAGCATTTT.